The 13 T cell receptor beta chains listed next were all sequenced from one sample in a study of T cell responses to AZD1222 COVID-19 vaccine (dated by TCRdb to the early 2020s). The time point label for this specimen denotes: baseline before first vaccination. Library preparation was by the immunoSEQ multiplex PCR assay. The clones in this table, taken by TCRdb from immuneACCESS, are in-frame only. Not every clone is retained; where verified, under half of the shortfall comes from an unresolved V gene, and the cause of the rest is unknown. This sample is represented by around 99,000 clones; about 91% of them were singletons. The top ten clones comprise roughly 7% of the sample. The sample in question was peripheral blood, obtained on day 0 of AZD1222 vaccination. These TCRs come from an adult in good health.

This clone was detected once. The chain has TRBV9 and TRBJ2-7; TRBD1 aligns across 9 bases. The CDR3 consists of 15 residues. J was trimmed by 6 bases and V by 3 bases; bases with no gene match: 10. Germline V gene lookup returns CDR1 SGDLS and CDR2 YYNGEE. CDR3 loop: CASSARTGVSGEQYF. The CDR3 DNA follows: TGTGCCAGCAGCGCCCGGACAGGGGTGAGCGGCGAGCAGTACTTC.

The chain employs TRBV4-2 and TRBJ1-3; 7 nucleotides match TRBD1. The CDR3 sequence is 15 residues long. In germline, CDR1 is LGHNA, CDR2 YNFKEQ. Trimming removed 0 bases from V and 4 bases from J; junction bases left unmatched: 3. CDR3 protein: CASSQDRGSGNTIYF. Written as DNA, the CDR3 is TGTGCCAGCAGCCAAGACAGGGGGAGCGGAAACACCATATATTTT.

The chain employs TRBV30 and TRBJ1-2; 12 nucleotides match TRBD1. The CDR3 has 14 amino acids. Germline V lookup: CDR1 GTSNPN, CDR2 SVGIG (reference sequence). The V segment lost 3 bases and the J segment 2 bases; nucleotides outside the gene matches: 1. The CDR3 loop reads CAWRGQGANYGYTF. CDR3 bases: TGTGCCTGGAGGGGACAGGGGGCCAACTATGGCTACACCTTC.

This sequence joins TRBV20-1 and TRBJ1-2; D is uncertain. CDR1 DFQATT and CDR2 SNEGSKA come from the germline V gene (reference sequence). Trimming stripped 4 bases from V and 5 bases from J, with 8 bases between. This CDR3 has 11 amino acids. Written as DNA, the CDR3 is TGCAGTGCTACCGGGGTGTATGGCTACACCTTC. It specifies CSATGVYGYTF.

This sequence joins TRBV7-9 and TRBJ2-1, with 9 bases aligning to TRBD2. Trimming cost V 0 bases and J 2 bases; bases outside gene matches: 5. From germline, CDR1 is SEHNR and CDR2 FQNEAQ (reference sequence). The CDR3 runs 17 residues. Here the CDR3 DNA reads TGTGCCAGCAGCTTAGCGCGGTCTAGCGGGGCCTACAATGAGCAGTTCTTC. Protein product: CASSLARSSGAYNEQFF.

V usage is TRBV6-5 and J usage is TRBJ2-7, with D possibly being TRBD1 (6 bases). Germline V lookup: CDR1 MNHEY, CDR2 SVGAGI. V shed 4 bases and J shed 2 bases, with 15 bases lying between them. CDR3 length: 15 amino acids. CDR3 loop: CASSFPGTFPYEQYF. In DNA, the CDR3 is TGTGCCAGCAGTTTCCCCGGGACATTCCCCTACGAGCAGTACTTC.

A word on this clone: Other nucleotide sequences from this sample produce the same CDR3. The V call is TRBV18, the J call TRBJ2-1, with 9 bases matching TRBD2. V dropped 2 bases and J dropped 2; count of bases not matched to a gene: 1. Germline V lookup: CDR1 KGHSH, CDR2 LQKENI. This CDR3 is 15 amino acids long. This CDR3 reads CASSPGTSPYNEQFF. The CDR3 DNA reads TGTGCCAGCTCACCAGGGACTAGCCCCTACAATGAGCAGTTCTTC.

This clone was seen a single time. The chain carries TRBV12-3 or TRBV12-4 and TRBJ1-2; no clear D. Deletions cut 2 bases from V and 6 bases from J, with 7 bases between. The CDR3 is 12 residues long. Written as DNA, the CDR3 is TGTGCCAGCAGTTTAAGTGTAGATGGCTACACCTTC. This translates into CASSLSVDGYTF.

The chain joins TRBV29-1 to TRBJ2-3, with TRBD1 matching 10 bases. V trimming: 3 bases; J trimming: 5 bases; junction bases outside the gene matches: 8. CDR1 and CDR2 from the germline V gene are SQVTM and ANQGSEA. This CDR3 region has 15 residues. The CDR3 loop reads CSVDPGQGSKDTQYF. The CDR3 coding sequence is TGCAGCGTTGACCCGGGACAGGGGTCCAAAGATACGCAGTATTTT.

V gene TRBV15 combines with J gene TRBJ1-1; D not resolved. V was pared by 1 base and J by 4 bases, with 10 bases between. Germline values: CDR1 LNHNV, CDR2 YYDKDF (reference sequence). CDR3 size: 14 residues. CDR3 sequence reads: CATSRANSGTEAFF. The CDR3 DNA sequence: TGTGCCACCAGCAGAGCTAACTCGGGCACTGAAGCTTTCTTT.

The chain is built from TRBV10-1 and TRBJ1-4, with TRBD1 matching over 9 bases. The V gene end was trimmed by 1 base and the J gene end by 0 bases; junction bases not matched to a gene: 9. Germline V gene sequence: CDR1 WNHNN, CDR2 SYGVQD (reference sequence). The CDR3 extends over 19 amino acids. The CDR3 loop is CASSEFGGQGGATNEKLFF. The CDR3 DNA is TGCGCCAGCAGTGAGTTTGGGGGACAGGGAGGTGCAACTAATGAAAAACTGTTTTTT.

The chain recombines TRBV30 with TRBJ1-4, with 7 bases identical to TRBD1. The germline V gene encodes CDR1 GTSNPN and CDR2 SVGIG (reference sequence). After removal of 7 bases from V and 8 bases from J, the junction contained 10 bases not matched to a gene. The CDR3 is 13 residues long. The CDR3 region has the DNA TGTGCCTCCCGAGACAGGGTAGAAGAAAAACTGTTTTTT. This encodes CASRDRVEEKLFF.

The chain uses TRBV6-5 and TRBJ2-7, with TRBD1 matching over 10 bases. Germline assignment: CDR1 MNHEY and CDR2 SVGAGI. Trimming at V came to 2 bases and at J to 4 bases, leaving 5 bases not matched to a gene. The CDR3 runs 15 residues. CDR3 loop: CASSYRGTGEYEQYF. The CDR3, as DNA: TGTGCCAGCAGTTACCGGGGGACAGGGGAATACGAGCAGTACTTC.